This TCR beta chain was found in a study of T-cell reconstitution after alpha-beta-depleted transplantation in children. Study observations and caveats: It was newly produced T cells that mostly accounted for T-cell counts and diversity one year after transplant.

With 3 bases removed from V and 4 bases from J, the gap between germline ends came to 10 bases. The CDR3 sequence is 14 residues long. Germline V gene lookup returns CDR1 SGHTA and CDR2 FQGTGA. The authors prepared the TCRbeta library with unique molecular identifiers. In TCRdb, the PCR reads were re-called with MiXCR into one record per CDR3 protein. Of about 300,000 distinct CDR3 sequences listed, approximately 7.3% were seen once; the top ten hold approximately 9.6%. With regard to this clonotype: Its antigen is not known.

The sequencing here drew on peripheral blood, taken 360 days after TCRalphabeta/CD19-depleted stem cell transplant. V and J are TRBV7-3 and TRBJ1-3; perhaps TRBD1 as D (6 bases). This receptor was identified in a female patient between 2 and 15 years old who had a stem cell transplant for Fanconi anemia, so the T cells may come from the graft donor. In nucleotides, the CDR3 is TGTGCCAGCAGCTTGACAGGTGGAGGAAACACCATATATTTT. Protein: CASSLTGGGNTIYF.